These 30 T cell receptor beta chains came from one sample sequenced in a study of T cell responses to AZD1222 COVID-19 vaccine. Measured with immunoSEQ multiplex PCR; TCRdb has only the in-frame clones, and not every one. The data hold some 87,000 clones, with 80% to 90% observed a single time. The sequenced sample was peripheral blood, obtained on day 0 of AZD1222 vaccination. The receptors originated from an adult in good health.

The chain joins TRBV7-2 to TRBJ1-4, with D unresolved. CDR1 is SGHTA and CDR2 is FQGNSA in the germline V gene. Trimming took 8 bases from V and 0 from J, leaving 13 bases between them. The CDR3 length is 15 residues. The CDR3 DNA is TGTGCCAGCGCGGCACACCTGGCAACTAATGAAAAACTGTTTTTT. This encodes CASAAHLATNEKLFF.

The chain joins TRBV25-1 to TRBJ1-2; D gene uncertain. Looked up from germline, CDR1 is MGHDK and CDR2 is SYGVNS. This CDR3 spans 13 amino acids. Trimming removed 8 bases at V and 0 bases at J, with 10 bases between. This chain's CDR3 is CASGNAPNYGYTF. The CDR3 nucleotides read TGTGCCAGCGGGAACGCCCCTAACTATGGCTACACCTTC.

This rearrangement joins TRBV7-3 to TRBJ2-5; the match to TRBD2 covers 15 bases. With 3 bases clipped from V and 1 base from J, the junction kept 3 bases outside the gene matches. The CDR3 covers 17 residues. Germline CDR1 reads SGHTA; CDR2 reads FQGTGA. The CDR3 DNA is TGTGCCAGCAGCTTGGGGACTAGCGGGAGGACCCAAGAGACCCAGTACTTC. Its protein product is CASSLGTSGRTQETQYF.

This clone occurred once. J is TRBJ2-1 and V is TRBV14; D is possibly TRBD1 (7 bases). The V gene lost 7 bases and the J gene lost 4 bases, with 17 bases spanning the gap. This CDR3 contains 15 residues. Germline lookup yields CDR1 SGHDN and CDR2 FVKESK. The CDR3 nucleotides read TGTGCCAGCACCTCAGGGGGGACAGTTTACAATGAGCAGTTCTTC. The encoded protein is CASTSGGTVYNEQFF.

The chain has TRBV7-9 and TRBJ2-2; D unresolved. V dropped 3 bases and J dropped 4 bases, with 6 bases sitting between them. The CDR3 contains 13 residues. CDR1 and CDR2 from the germline V gene are SEHNR and FQNEAQ (reference sequence). The CDR3 here is CASSFIITGELFF. CDR3 in DNA: TGTGCCAGCAGCTTCATTATCACCGGGGAGCTGTTTTTT.

This clone has a handful of counts. This chain uses TRBV5-1 with TRBJ1-3, with D perhaps TRBD1 (6 bases). The CDR3 length is 17 residues. Between the trimmed V and J ends, which lost 0 bases and 2 bases, there was a span of 15 bases. In germline, CDR1 is SGHRS, CDR2 YFSETQ. The CDR3 loop is CASSLAGTGTTGNTIYF. The CDR3 coding sequence is TGCGCCAGCAGCTTGGCCGGTACCGGGACAACTGGAAACACCATATATTTT. The full variable domain, rest sourced from reference TRBV5-1 and TRBJ1-3, is KAGVTQTPRYLIKTRGQQVTLSCSPISGHRSVSWYQQTPGQGLQFLFEYFSETQRNKGNFPGRFSGRQFSNSRSEMNVSTLELGDSALYLCASSLAGTGTTGNTIYFGEGSWLTVV.

The genes are TRBV7-8 and TRBJ1-1; 8 nucleotides line up with TRBD1. The germline CDR1 and CDR2 sequences are SGHVS and FQNEAQ. The CDR3 length is 16 residues. The V gene end was trimmed by 2 bases and the J gene end by 5 bases; junction bases not matched to a gene: 10. The CDR3 loop reads CASSLSGGGVGTEAFF. As DNA, the CDR3 is TGTGCCAGCAGCTTATCAGGGGGCGGGGTAGGGACTGAAGCTTTCTTT.

The chain links TRBV5-1 to TRBJ2-7; 9 bases align to TRBD1. The V gene's germline CDR1 is SGHRS and CDR2 YFSETQ. The CDR3 has 15 residues. The V gene end was trimmed by 0 bases and the J gene end by 4 bases; junction bases not matched to a gene: 5. CDR3 sequence reads: CASSLAGTGQYEQYF. In nucleotides, the CDR3 is TGCGCCAGCAGCTTGGCAGGGACAGGGCAATACGAGCAGTACTTC.

V is TRBV12-3 or TRBV12-4 and J is TRBJ1-4; TRBD1 is a possible D gene (5 bases). The CDR3 consists of 13 residues. The V end was cut by 7 bases, the J end by 7 bases, with 13 bases between. CDR3 sequence reads: CASTYSGIEKLFF. DNA of the CDR3: TGTGCCAGCACCTATTCAGGGATTGAAAAACTGTTTTTT.

The chain is built from TRBV5-6 and TRBJ1-2; D is ambiguous. The CDR3 spans 12 residues. Germline V lookup: CDR1 SGHDT, CDR2 YYEEEE. V gave up 4 bases and J gave up 3 bases, with 7 bases separating them. The CDR3 sequence is CASSPRDYGYTF. Written as DNA, the CDR3 is TGTGCCAGCAGCCCTAGGGACTATGGCTACACCTTC.

The rearrangement joins TRBV6-2 or TRBV6-3 to TRBJ1-5; no clear D. The CDR3 has 12 amino acids. Germline loops: CDR1 MNHEY, CDR2 SVGEGT. V lost 0 bases, J lost 7 bases, and 4 bases lay in between. CDR3 in amino acids: CASSYSFQPQHF. The CDR3 nucleotides are TGTGCCAGCAGTTACTCATTCCAGCCCCAGCATTTT.

The rearrangement links TRBV12-3 or TRBV12-4 to TRBJ1-2, with D uncertain. The CDR3 is 12 residues long. V lost 5 bases, J lost 0 bases, and 4 bases lay in between. The CDR3 spells CASSGPNYGYTF. The CDR3 DNA reads as TGTGCCAGCAGTGGTCCTAACTATGGCTACACCTTC.

The rearrangement links TRBV20-1 to TRBJ2-1, with D possibly matching TRBD2 (6 bases). V was cut by 3 bases and J by 3 bases, with 9 bases left in between. The CDR3 totals 13 residues. CDR1 is DFQATT, CDR2 SNEGSKA, per germline (reference sequence). CDR3 region: CSASGGNYNEQFF. DNA for the CDR3: TGCAGTGCTAGTGGCGGGAACTACAATGAGCAGTTCTTC.

With regard to this clone: One end of the junction fails to match germline, which may point to a read error. The chain carries TRBV5-5 and TRBJ2-7; perhaps TRBD2 as D (5 bases). The CDR3 has 15 residues. Germline V CDR1 and CDR2: SGHKS, YYEKEE (reference sequence). The CDR3, as DNA: TGTGCCAGCAGTTTGGCGGGCACTAGCTCCTACGAGCAGTACTTC. Translating it yields CASSLAGTSSYEQYF.

The chain is built from TRBV11-2 and TRBJ2-4; D unclear. With 4 bases removed from V and 1 base from J, the gap between germline ends came to 14 bases. Germline CDR1 and CDR2: SGHAT and FQNNGV. The CDR3 covers 16 residues. The CDR3 reads CASSSGFNLAKNIQYF. The DNA of the CDR3 is TGTGCCAGCAGCTCTGGCTTCAACCTGGCCAAAAACATTCAGTACTTC. The entire variable domain, with the rest obtained from reference TRBV11-2 and TRBJ2-4, is as follows: EAGVAQSPRYKIIEKRQSVAFWCNPISGHATLYWYQQILGQGPKLLIQFQNNGVVDDSQLPKDRFSAERLKGVDSTLKIQPAKLEDSAVYLCASSSGFNLAKNIQYFGAGTRLSVL.

This clone appeared once. The genes are TRBV15 and TRBJ2-7; no clear D gene. Between the trimmed V and J ends, which lost 0 bases and 2 bases, there was a span of 11 bases. Per germline, CDR1 LNHNV and CDR2 YYDKDF (reference sequence). The CDR3 length is 15 residues. CDR3 nucleotides: TGTGCCACCAGCAGAGATGGCGTAATGACCTACGAGCAGTACTTC. This translates into CATSRDGVMTYEQYF.

The J gene is TRBJ2-7, the V gene TRBV7-9; 8 bases line up with TRBD2. This CDR3 contains 15 residues. The V segment lost 4 bases and the J segment 4 bases; nucleotides outside the gene matches: 9. Germline V gives CDR1 SEHNR, CDR2 FQNEAQ (reference sequence). CDR3 in amino acids: CASSSPGTSGYEQYF. Written as DNA, the CDR3 is TGTGCCAGCAGCTCCCCCGGAACTAGCGGATACGAGCAGTACTTC.

J is TRBJ2-1 and V is TRBV6-2 or TRBV6-3; 14 positions match TRBD2. The CDR3 runs 18 residues. Per the germline V gene, CDR1 is MNHEY and CDR2 is SVGEGT. V shed 5 bases and J 1 base; nucleotides not matched to a gene: 7. The CDR3 spells CASSPTSGRAVSYNEQFF. The CDR3 DNA follows: TGTGCCAGCAGTCCGACTAGCGGGAGGGCCGTTTCCTACAATGAGCAGTTCTTC.

This chain uses TRBV15 with TRBJ2-1, with 15 bases fitting TRBD2. This CDR3 contains 20 residues. V trimming: 0 bases; J trimming: 1 base; junction bases outside the gene matches: 7. Per the germline V gene, CDR1 is LNHNV and CDR2 is YYDKDF (reference sequence). DNA for the CDR3: TGTGCCACCAGCAGAGAAGTCGGACTAGCGGGAGGGCTTTCCTACAATGAGCAGTTCTTC. Translated: CATSREVGLAGGLSYNEQFF.

This clone was seen only once. The rearrangement uses TRBV5-6 and TRBJ1-4; 7 bases fit TRBD1. CDR1 is SGHDT, CDR2 YYEEEE, per germline. The CDR3 runs 13 residues. V was clipped by 5 bases and J by 13 bases; unmatched bases: 11. CDR3 protein: CASSTSVGTALFF. The CDR3 DNA is TGTGCCAGCAGTACGAGCGTCGGGACAGCACTGTTTTTT.

The rearrangement links TRBV5-1 to TRBJ2-1; no firm D call. The CDR3 is 12 residues long. V lost 0 bases and J lost 10, with 8 bases in between. Per germline, CDR1 SGHRS and CDR2 YFSETQ. The CDR3: CASSLAETEQFF. In DNA, the CDR3 is TGCGCCAGCAGCTTGGCCGAGACAGAGCAGTTCTTC.

The chain has TRBV7-9 and TRBJ1-4; tentatively, D is TRBD1 (5 bases). In germline, CDR1 is SEHNR, CDR2 FQNEAQ (reference sequence). This CDR3 has 15 residues. Trimming removed 4 bases at V and 6 bases at J, with 15 bases between. The CDR3 loop is CASSSGGVSYEKLFF. DNA for the CDR3: TGTGCCAGCAGCTCTGGGGGAGTTTCGTATGAAAAACTGTTTTTT.

The V call is TRBV6-5, the J call TRBJ1-1; no clear D. This CDR3 has 11 residues. The ends were cut back, 8 bases at V and 4 bases at J, with 8 bases in the middle. Per germline, CDR1 MNHEY and CDR2 SVGAGI. The CDR3 DNA follows: TGTGCCAGCCGGGGAGGCACTGAAGCTTTCTTT. Protein product: CASRGGTEAFF.

The genes are TRBV19 and TRBJ1-1, with D unclear. Per the germline V gene, CDR1 is LNHDA and CDR2 is SQIVND (reference sequence). V was cut by 7 bases and J by 3 bases, with 6 bases left in between. The CDR3 covers 11 residues. The CDR3 is CASNEDTEAFF. DNA of the CDR3: TGTGCCAGTAATGAGGACACTGAAGCTTTCTTT.

The chain is built from TRBV15 and TRBJ2-3; D unresolved. The V gene lost 4 bases and the J gene lost 3 bases, with 8 bases spanning the gap. Per the germline V gene, CDR1 is LNHNV and CDR2 is YYDKDF (reference sequence). The CDR3 extends over 13 amino acids. The CDR3 nucleotides read TGTGCCACCAGCATCCCTATAACAGATACGCAGTATTTT. Protein product: CATSIPITDTQYF.

The chain is built from TRBV30 and TRBJ2-7; 8 positions agree with TRBD1. J lost 7 bases, V lost 3 bases, and 5 bases had no gene match. Germline CDR1 and CDR2: GTSNPN and SVGIG (reference sequence). The CDR3 consists of 12 residues. The CDR3 sequence is CAWRQGAGEQYF. The DNA of the CDR3 is TGTGCCTGGAGGCAGGGGGCGGGAGAGCAGTACTTC.

The V call is TRBV19, the J call TRBJ2-2; weak D call: TRBD1 (5 bases). This CDR3 has 14 residues. Germline loops: CDR1 LNHDA, CDR2 SQIVND (reference sequence). Trimming removed 5 bases at V and 7 bases at J, with 14 bases between. The CDR3 protein is CASSLAGRSGELFF. CDR3 sequence (DNA): TGTGCCAGTAGTTTGGCAGGGCGGAGCGGGGAGCTGTTTTTT.

The chain couples TRBV28 to TRBJ2-7, with 9 bases identical to TRBD2. The CDR3 loop spans 15 amino acids. The ends lost 1 base at V and 4 bases at J; junction bases unmatched: 5. Germline V lookup: CDR1 MDHEN, CDR2 SYDVKM. The CDR3 bases are TGTGCCAGCAGTTTATCCCCTAGCGGGATTTACGAGCAGTACTTC. Translating it yields CASSLSPSGIYEQYF. Supplemented by reference TRBV28 and TRBJ2-7, the full variable domain reads DVKVTQSSRYLVKRTGEKVFLECVQDMDHENMFWYRQDPGLGLRLIYFSYDVKMKEKGDIPEGYSVSREKKERFSLILESASTNQTSMYLCASSLSPSGIYEQYFGPGTRLTVT.

The V call is TRBV5-1, the J call TRBJ2-1; D remains ambiguous. Looked up from germline, CDR1 is SGHRS and CDR2 is YFSETQ. V was clipped by 0 bases and J by 0 bases, with 10 bases between them. CDR3 length equals 16 residues. The CDR3 is CASSLDGFSSYNEQFF. For the CDR3, the DNA is TGCGCCAGCAGCTTGGATGGCTTTAGCTCCTACAATGAGCAGTTCTTC.

The chain is built from TRBV14 and TRBJ2-1; 12 bases are a match to TRBD2. In germline, CDR1 is SGHDN, CDR2 FVKESK. This CDR3 has 15 residues. V shed 7 bases, J shed 5 bases, and the junction held 6 bases outside the gene matches. CDR3 bases: TGTGCCAGCACTCCAGGACTAGCGGGAAACAATGAGCAGTTCTTC. Translated, it gives CASTPGLAGNNEQFF.